This T cell receptor (beta chain) was identified in a study of shared clonotypes between healthy human individuals. Study-level background: There were three CD4 naive, three CD4 memory, two CD8 naive and one CD8 memory plates per donor.

Naive CD8 isolation took CD45RO-negative cells positively selected for CCR7 and excluded terminally differentiated effector memory CD45RA+ cells. Everyone who donated was a Caucasian adult who lived in Nashville, Tennessee. Deep was the level used in running the assay. Authors' data handling: Junction-only sequences without quality scores were provided by ImmunoSEQ, so filtering was different. Clones were sequenced by immunoSEQ multiplex PCR, and TCRdb holds only the in-frame ones, with some missing. For V, J and clone size, that table is used; D and trimming come from the DNA. Altogether about 1.9 million clones are present, 85% to 95% being singletons, with the ten largest covering around 1.8%. Germline V CDR1 and CDR2: MNHEY, SMNVEV (reference sequence). Trimming removed 3 bases at V and 3 bases at J, with 8 bases between. The CDR3 covers 13 residues.

Sequenced material: naive CD8+ T cells from PBMCs. The TCR comes from a young man in good health. Some clones in this sample may be carry-over from other donors' samples. This sequence joins TRBV27 and TRBJ2-5, with D perhaps matching TRBD1 (5 bases). Here the CDR3 DNA reads TGTGCCAGCAGTTTTGTAGGGGAAGAGACCCAGTACTTC. Translating gives CASSFVGEETQYF.